What follows are 24 T cell receptor beta chains derived from one specimen sequenced in a study of Ad26.COV2.S vaccination and SARS-CoV-2 variants. Method: immunoSEQ multiplex PCR; TCRdb's copy keeps in-frame clones and lacks some. The sample lists 300,000 to 350,000 clones, about 88% occurring once. Treatment meaning: over 15 received Ad26.COV2.S at low or high dose, single or two shots; 5 received placebo; per-sample allocation not given. It was on day 63 after the first vaccine or placebo injection that samples were taken. Sequencing used peripheral blood, obtained in a trial of Ad26.COV2.S vaccine versus placebo. These receptors came from a person between 18 and 65 years old who received the Ad26.COV2.S COVID-19 vaccine or a placebo.

The chain links TRBV11-2 to TRBJ1-2, with 8 positions matching TRBD1. Germline-derived CDR1 and CDR2 are SGHAT and FQNNGV. The CDR3 is 14 amino acids. Trimming took 4 bases from V and 5 from J; bases not matched to a gene: 6. The CDR3 DNA is TGTGCCAGCAGCTCCCCCGGGACAGGTTATGGCTACACCTTC. This gives the protein CASSSPGTGYGYTF.

This chain uses TRBV5-6 with TRBJ1-2; D is perhaps TRBD1 (6 bases). Germline CDR1 and CDR2: SGHDT and YYEEEE. V lost 4 bases, J lost 5 bases, and 18 bases lay in between. CDR3 length equals 15 residues. The CDR3 nucleotides are TGTGCCAGCAGCCCCAACTCCGGACAGCTATATGGCTACACCTTC. Translated, it gives CASSPNSGQLYGYTF.

This chain uses TRBV11-2 with TRBJ2-2; 9 bases fit TRBD1. V trimming: 5 bases; J trimming: 4 bases; junction bases outside the gene matches: 8. In germline, CDR1 is SGHAT, CDR2 FQNNGV. The CDR3 loop spans 16 amino acids. CDR3 bases: TGTGCCAGCAGCCTGAGGACAGGGGTCCTCACCGGGGAGCTGTTTTTT. Its translation is CASSLRTGVLTGELFF.

The chain carries TRBV7-9 and TRBJ2-2, with D tentatively TRBD2 (5 bases). The germline gives CDR1 SEHNR, CDR2 FQNEAQ (reference sequence). V lost 3 bases to trimming and J lost 5 bases, with 13 bases between them. This CDR3 spans 15 amino acids. The CDR3 nucleotides read TGTGCCAGCAGCTTCAGGCTAGCAAAGACCGGGGAGCTGTTTTTT. This encodes CASSFRLAKTGELFF. Full variable domain (remainder filled in from reference TRBV7-9 and TRBJ2-2): DTGVSQNPRHKITKRGQNVTFRCDPISEHNRLYWYRQTLGQGPEFLTYFQNEAQLEKSRLLSDRFSAERPKGSFSTLEIQRTEQGDSAMYLCASSFRLAKTGELFFGEGSRLTVL.

The rearrangement links TRBV5-5 to TRBJ1-1; weak D call: TRBD1 (6 bases). This CDR3 has 15 amino acids. From germline, CDR1 is SGHKS and CDR2 YYEKEE (reference sequence). V lost 3 bases, J lost 1 base, and 13 bases lay in between. CDR3 sequence reads: CASSSGHFKNTEAFF. The CDR3 DNA reads TGTGCCAGCAGCTCGGGACACTTCAAGAACACTGAAGCTTTCTTT.

This chain links TRBV5-1 with TRBJ2-7; no reliable D call. The CDR3 runs to 12 residues. Per germline, CDR1 SGHRS and CDR2 YFSETQ. Trimming took 4 bases from V and 9 from J, leaving 14 bases between them. CDR3 in amino acids: CASSPEPPGQYF. Here the CDR3 DNA reads TGCGCCAGCAGCCCCGAACCTCCAGGGCAGTACTTC.

The chain employs TRBV10-3 and TRBJ1-5; D is undetermined. The ends were cut back, 5 bases at V and 7 bases at J, with 12 bases in the middle. CDR1 ENHRY and CDR2 SYGVKD come from the germline V gene. CDR3 length: 13 amino acids. CDR3 sequence reads: CAISQLEGQPQHF. DNA for the CDR3: TGTGCCATCAGTCAACTCGAAGGCCAGCCCCAGCATTTT.

Comments on this clone: The sample carries other DNA sequences with the same CDR3. The chain carries TRBV14 and TRBJ1-5; TRBD1 matches 7 bases. CDR1 is SGHDN, CDR2 FVKESK, per germline. This CDR3 contains 13 residues. The V and J ends lost 5 bases and 4 bases, in that order; junction bases with no gene match: 2. The CDR3 sequence is CASSGRGNQPQHF. In DNA, the CDR3 is TGTGCCAGCAGCGGCAGGGGGAATCAGCCCCAGCATTTT.

A word on this clone: The sample has other DNA sequences that encode this CDR3 too. CDR3 DNA sequence: TGCAGTGCTAGAGGGACAGGGGGCTACACCTTC. This sequence encodes CSARGTGGYTF. The rearrangement uses TRBV20-1 and TRBJ1-2, with 8 bases matching TRBD1. Trimming removed 1 base from V and 8 bases from J; junction bases left unmatched: 0. Germline CDR1 reads DFQATT; CDR2 reads SNEGSKA (reference sequence). This CDR3 comprises 11 residues.

V gene TRBV6-6 combines with J gene TRBJ1-1; no definite D call. This CDR3 has 16 amino acids. V was shortened by 7 bases and J by 4 bases, with 22 bases between the two germline ends. Germline CDR1 is MNHNY and CDR2 is SVGAGI (reference sequence). The CDR3 sequence is CASTNSGRLIVTEAFF. The CDR3 coding sequence is TGTGCCAGCACCAACTCGGGTCGACTAATTGTCACTGAAGCTTTCTTT.

In this sample, this clone turned up a few times. The chain joins TRBV12-3 or TRBV12-4 to TRBJ1-1; no clear D. The length of the CDR3 is 12 residues. Trimming removed 6 bases from V and 4 bases from J, with 9 bases in between. DNA for the CDR3: TGTGCCAGCAGCCAGGTCGGCACTGAAGCTTTCTTT. It is translated as CASSQVGTEAFF.

This clone was detected many times. The chain recombines TRBV7-2 with TRBJ2-2, with unresolved D. The CDR3 is 14 amino acids. Germline lookup yields CDR1 SGHTA and CDR2 FQGNSA. V gave up 0 bases and J gave up 3 bases, with 5 bases separating them. CDR3 protein: CASSLARHTGELFF. The CDR3 DNA sequence: TGTGCCAGCAGCTTAGCGCGACACACCGGGGAGCTGTTTTTT.

The chain recombines TRBV6-1 with TRBJ2-2; 12 bases align to TRBD2. With V trimmed by 3 bases and J by 5 bases, 7 bases remained unmatched. This CDR3 is built from 17 residues. Per the germline V gene, CDR1 is MNHNS and CDR2 is SASEGT. CDR3 protein: CASSESSGRAWTGELFF. CDR3 DNA: TGTGCCAGCAGTGAGTCTAGCGGGAGGGCGTGGACCGGGGAGCTGTTTTTT.

The rearrangement links TRBV4-3 to TRBJ2-7; D perhaps matches TRBD2 (6 bases). CDR3 length: 15 residues. Trimming pared 1 base from V and 3 bases from J, leaving 13 bases between. Germline CDR1 is LGHNA and CDR2 is YSLEER. This CDR3 reads CASSQGAGRFYEQYF. Here the CDR3 DNA reads TGCGCCAGCAGCCAAGGGGCGGGGAGGTTCTACGAGCAGTACTTC.

This chain connects TRBV4-1 to TRBJ2-7; 8 bases are a match to TRBD1. The CDR3 is made up of 14 amino acids. V gave up 1 base and J gave up 4 bases; unmatched junction bases: 3. Germline values: CDR1 MGHRA, CDR2 YSYEKL. CDR3 loop: CASSQGTGRYEQYF. Written as DNA, the CDR3 is TGCGCCAGCAGCCAAGGGACAGGGAGGTACGAGCAGTACTTC.

The rearrangement uses TRBV5-1 and TRBJ1-2; maybe TRBD1 (5 bases). V was cut by 5 bases and J by 10 bases, with 12 bases left in between. The CDR3 consists of 11 residues. CDR1 and CDR2 from the germline V gene are SGHRS and YFSETQ. Here the CDR3 reads CASREGRDYTF. CDR3 nucleotides: TGCGCCAGCAGGGAGGGGAGGGACTACACCTTC.

The rearrangement uses TRBV3-1 (or the pseudogene TRBV3-2) and TRBJ1-1; TRBD1 matches 10 bases. Germline lookup yields CDR1 LGHDT and CDR2 YNNKEL (reference sequence). This CDR3 has 16 amino acids. V gave up 3 bases and J gave up 2 bases; unmatched junction bases: 6. As DNA, the CDR3 is TGTGCCAGCAGCCATCGCCGGGACAGGGGAAACACTGAAGCTTTCTTT. Translation gives CASSHRRDRGNTEAFF.

This clone came up a few times. The chain combines TRBV7-9 with TRBJ2-1, with TRBD1 matching 9 bases. J lost 1 base, V lost 2 bases, and 3 bases had no gene match. CDR1 is SEHNR and CDR2 is FQNEAQ in the germline V gene (reference sequence). This CDR3 region has 16 residues. The CDR3 region is CASSLWTGVSYNEQFF. The CDR3 region has the DNA TGTGCCAGCAGCTTATGGACAGGGGTTTCCTACAATGAGCAGTTCTTC.

This chain links TRBV12-3 or TRBV12-4 with TRBJ2-1; TRBD2 might be the D (6 bases). V was shortened by 7 bases and J by 6 bases, with 10 bases between the two germline ends. The CDR3 spans 12 residues. In nucleotides, the CDR3 is TGTGCCAGCACCGGGGGAGGCAATGAGCAGTTCTTC. Its translation: CASTGGGNEQFF.

V gene TRBV7-9 combines with J gene TRBJ2-1; 10 positions agree with TRBD1. The junction had 7 bases not matched to a gene; V was cut back by 5 bases and J by 3 bases. The CDR3 extends over 16 amino acids. CDR1 and CDR2 from the germline V gene are SEHNR and FQNEAQ (reference sequence). CDR3 amino acids: CASSPPGTGDYNEQFF. CDR3 bases: TGTGCCAGCAGCCCCCCCGGGACAGGGGACTACAATGAGCAGTTCTTC.

The genes are TRBV24-1 and TRBJ2-3; D gene uncertain. The V end was cut by 5 bases, the J end by 1 base, with 9 bases between. CDR1 KGHDR and CDR2 SFDVKD come from the germline V gene. This CDR3 contains 14 residues. CDR3 sequence: CATSGGSRTDTQYF. In DNA, the CDR3 is TGTGCCACCAGTGGTGGGTCTCGCACAGATACGCAGTATTTT.

The chain is built from TRBV5-1 and TRBJ2-7; 7 positions agree with TRBD1. The length of the CDR3 is 15 residues. V lost 4 bases, J lost 4 bases, and 11 bases stayed unmatched. Germline V CDR1 and CDR2: SGHRS, YFSETQ. CDR3 amino acids: CASSREQGNTYEQYF. CDR3 bases: TGCGCCAGCAGCCGGGAACAGGGGAATACGTACGAGCAGTACTTC.

As to this clone: Additional DNA sequences in this sample encode the identical CDR3. This rearrangement joins TRBV5-6 to TRBJ2-7; 10 bases are shared with TRBD1. From germline, CDR1 is SGHDT and CDR2 YYEEEE. V lost 4 bases and J lost 4; bases outside the gene matches: 5. The CDR3 is 14 residues long. CDR3 region: CASSPGQGDYEQYF. CDR3 DNA: TGTGCCAGCAGCCCAGGACAGGGGGATTACGAGCAGTACTTC.

The V and J genes are TRBV3-1 (or the pseudogene TRBV3-2) and TRBJ1-5, with D uncertain. Germline V gene lookup returns CDR1 LGHDT and CDR2 YNNKEL (reference sequence). Trimming pared 1 base from V and 7 bases from J, leaving 5 bases between. CDR3 size: 12 residues. The CDR3 nucleotides read TGTGCCAGCAGCCAAGGGAAGCAGCCCCAGCATTTT. It translates to CASSQGKQPQHF.